The next 27 T cell receptor beta chains were all read from a single sample in a study of shared clonotypes between healthy human individuals (dated by TCRdb to the early 2020s). Library preparation used the immunoSEQ multiplex PCR assay. The source is immuneACCESS, and TCRdb retained only in-frame sequences with V and J called. Part of the clones is not carried over; for the studies checked, unresolved V genes explain less than half of this, and the remainder is unexplained. Present in this sample are 2 million to 2.5 million clones, more than 85% of which were seen just once. About 0.39% of the sample is in the top ten clones. The material sequenced was naive CD4+ T cells from PBMCs. The intended sense of this specimen's cell subset or site label: CD45RA+ positively selected. Receptor source: a young man in good health. Some clones in this sample may be carry-over from other donors' samples.

The V gene is TRBV30, the J gene TRBJ1-1; D is unclear. This CDR3 region has 13 residues. V was clipped by 0 bases and J by 5 bases, with 10 bases between them. The V gene's germline CDR1 is GTSNPN and CDR2 SVGIG (reference sequence). The CDR3 sequence: CAWSVTPGTEAFF. CDR3 coding DNA: TGTGCCTGGAGTGTAACCCCCGGGACTGAAGCTTTCTTT.

The chain carries TRBV10-3 and TRBJ2-3; 9 bases map to TRBD2. The CDR3 spans 14 residues. Germline values: CDR1 ENHRY, CDR2 SYGVKD. Trimming cost V 4 bases and J 5 bases; bases outside gene matches: 4. The CDR3 nucleotides are TGTGCCATCAGTGGGGCGGGAGGGGGAGATACGCAGTATTTT. It is translated as CAISGAGGGDTQYF.

This clone was observed a few times. The J gene is TRBJ2-2, the V gene TRBV5-6; no clear D. The germline gives CDR1 SGHDT, CDR2 YYEEEE. This CDR3 contains 13 residues. Trimming left V 3 bases short and J 6 bases short, with 9 bases between. In DNA form, the CDR3 reads TGTGCCAGCAGCTATGGACGTCCCGGGGAGCTGTTTTTT. This encodes CASSYGRPGELFF.

V is TRBV5-1 and J is TRBJ2-7; TRBD1 or TRBD2 may be the D gene (5 bases each). Germline lookup yields CDR1 SGHRS and CDR2 YFSETQ. This CDR3 spans 14 amino acids. Trimming removed 2 bases at V and 7 bases at J, with 16 bases between. DNA of the CDR3: TGCGCCAGCAGCTTCGGGACGCCGGATGGAGAGCAGTACTTC. This encodes CASSFGTPDGEQYF. Together with reference TRBV5-1 and TRBJ2-7, the CDR3 gives the full variable domain: KAGVTQTPRYLIKTRGQQVTLSCSPISGHRSVSWYQQTPGQGLQFLFEYFSETQRNKGNFPGRFSGRQFSNSRSEMNVSTLELGDSALYLCASSFGTPDGEQYFGPGTRLTVT.

This chain connects TRBV12-5 to TRBJ2-1, with a possible D match to TRBD1 (6 bases). Deletions cut 2 bases from V and 3 bases from J, with 17 bases between. The CDR3 has 17 amino acids. The V gene's germline CDR1 is LGHNT and CDR2 FRNRAP. CDR3 sequence reads: CASGLFPTTGIYNEQFF. DNA of the CDR3: TGTGCTAGTGGTTTGTTCCCTACGACAGGTATCTACAATGAGCAGTTCTTC.

The chain carries TRBV19 and TRBJ2-7; 8 nucleotides line up with TRBD1. The trim removed 3 bases at V and 7 bases at J, leaving 11 bases unmatched. The CDR3 length is 15 residues. CDR1 and CDR2 from the germline V gene are LNHDA and SQIVND (reference sequence). CDR3 in DNA: TGTGCCAGTAGTATTCGGACAGGGCCGTCCGTAGAGCAGTACTTC. Translating it yields CASSIRTGPSVEQYF.

As to this clone: Within the sample, other DNA sequences also encode this same CDR3. CDR3 amino acids: CATSKGNQPQHF. The CDR3 coding sequence is TGTGCCACCAGCAAGGGGAATCAGCCCCAGCATTTT. V usage is TRBV15 and J usage is TRBJ1-5; the D gene is possibly TRBD1 (5 bases). This CDR3 comprises 12 residues. The V and J ends lost 4 bases and 4 bases respectively, with 5 bases between them. Germline CDR1 LNHNV, CDR2 YYDKDF (reference sequence).

The rearrangement uses TRBV9 and TRBJ1-1; perhaps TRBD1 as D (5 bases). This CDR3 has 15 residues. Trimming removed 0 bases from V and 2 bases from J, with 11 bases in between. Germline V gene data show CDR1 as SGDLS and CDR2 as YYNGEE. CDR3 in amino acids: CASSVEGHQNTEAFF. The CDR3 DNA is TGTGCCAGCAGCGTAGAAGGACACCAAAACACTGAAGCTTTCTTT.

This chain uses TRBV6-1 with TRBJ2-3, with D hard to call. This CDR3 has 15 amino acids. Germline loops: CDR1 MNHNS, CDR2 SASEGT. The V and J ends lost 2 bases and 3 bases respectively, with 12 bases between them. In DNA form, the CDR3 reads TGTGCCAGCAGTGAAATCGCCATAACTACAGATACGCAGTATTTT. This translates into CASSEIAITTDTQYF.

In nucleotides, the CDR3 is TGTGCCAGCAGTAGGAGCGGGAGGGCCGTTTTCGAGCAGTACTTC. Its translation is CASSRSGRAVFEQYF. The genes are TRBV28 and TRBJ2-7; TRBD2 matches at 10 bases. CDR1 and CDR2 (germline): MDHEN, SYDVKM. Germline trimming cut 5 bases from V and 6 bases from J; bases unmatched to any gene: 10. This CDR3 is built from 15 residues.

The chain has TRBV7-6 and TRBJ1-3; D not certain. This CDR3 contains 17 residues. The ends were cut back, 5 bases at V and 2 bases at J, with 19 bases in the middle. In germline, CDR1 is SGHVS, CDR2 FNYEAQ. This CDR3 is CASSPKTVIGPGNTIYF. CDR3 DNA sequence: TGTGCCAGCAGCCCAAAAACCGTGATAGGGCCTGGAAACACCATATATTTT.

This sequence joins TRBV2 and TRBJ1-5; D unresolved. Germline CDR1 and CDR2: SNHLY and FYNNEI. The CDR3 runs 14 residues. With 3 bases removed from V and 8 bases from J, the gap between germline ends came to 14 bases. The CDR3 reads CASSDRTRAEPQHF. CDR3 in DNA: TGTGCCAGCAGTGACAGGACTCGCGCTGAGCCCCAGCATTTT.

The J gene is TRBJ2-4, the V gene TRBV2; TRBD1 might be the D (5 bases). V lost 4 bases, J lost 11 bases, and 12 bases lay in between. The CDR3 spans 12 residues. From germline, CDR1 is SNHLY and CDR2 FYNNEI. The CDR3 region is CASSVKGQVQYF. The DNA of the CDR3 is TGTGCCAGCAGTGTGAAGGGGCAGGTTCAGTACTTC.

The chain recombines TRBV2 with TRBJ1-1; D gene ambiguous. The CDR3 totals 14 residues. V was cut by 7 bases and J by 0 bases, with 12 bases left in between. CDR1 SNHLY and CDR2 FYNNEI come from the germline V gene. The DNA of the CDR3 is TGTGCCAGCATTTCTATACATCTGAACACTGAAGCTTTCTTT. Translated, it gives CASISIHLNTEAFF.

V is TRBV5-1 and J is TRBJ1-1; 8 bases line up with TRBD1. Germline V gene data show CDR1 as SGHRS and CDR2 as YFSETQ. V lost 5 bases and J lost 0; bases outside the gene matches: 3. The length of the CDR3 is 14 residues. Written as DNA, the CDR3 is TGCGCCAGCAGGGCACAGGGGGTGAACACTGAAGCTTTCTTT. Translated: CASRAQGVNTEAFF.

The rearrangement joins TRBV5-6 to TRBJ1-1; 7 bases fit TRBD1. Trimming took 5 bases from V and 5 from J; bases not matched to a gene: 12. Per germline, CDR1 SGHDT and CDR2 YYEEEE. The CDR3 contains 15 residues. The CDR3: CASRGEGAPRTEAFF. Written as DNA, the CDR3 is TGTGCCAGCAGAGGGGAGGGGGCCCCTCGAACTGAAGCTTTCTTT.

The rearrangement joins TRBV28 to TRBJ2-7; D possibly uses TRBD1 or TRBD2 (5 bases each). CDR1 is MDHEN, CDR2 SYDVKM, per germline. Trimming left V 4 bases short and J 2 bases short, with 15 bases between. This CDR3 has 15 amino acids. DNA for the CDR3: TGTGCCAGCAGTTCTTCCGGGACGGTCCCCTACGAGCAGTACTTC. Residues: CASSSSGTVPYEQYF.

The gene calls are TRBV9 and TRBJ2-1, with 10 positions matching TRBD2. Germline CDR1 and CDR2: SGDLS and YYNGEE. This CDR3 contains 16 residues. V shed 2 bases, J shed 2 bases, and the junction held 4 bases outside the gene matches. The CDR3 sequence: CASSVSGRQTYNEQFF. The CDR3 DNA reads as TGTGCCAGCAGCGTTAGCGGGAGGCAAACCTACAATGAGCAGTTCTTC. Drawing the rest from reference TRBV9 and TRBJ2-1, the complete variable domain is DSGVTQTPKHLITATGQRVTLRCSPRSGDLSVYWYQQSLDQGLQFLIQYYNGEERAKGNILERFSAQQFPDLHSELNLSSLELGDSALYFCASSVSGRQTYNEQFFGPGTRLTVL.

V and J are TRBV5-1 and TRBJ2-7, with 9 positions matching TRBD1. Trimming cost V 1 base and J 2 bases; bases outside gene matches: 4. Germline V gives CDR1 SGHRS, CDR2 YFSETQ. The CDR3 runs 15 residues. The CDR3 reads CASSLTGGDAYEQYF. In DNA form, the CDR3 reads TGCGCCAGCAGCTTGACAGGGGGCGACGCCTACGAGCAGTACTTC.

This rearrangement joins TRBV2 to TRBJ1-6; D uncertain. V was cut by 4 bases and J by 10 bases, with 14 bases left in between. The CDR3 is 14 amino acids. Germline V gives CDR1 SNHLY, CDR2 FYNNEI. CDR3 nucleotide sequence: TGTGCCAGCAGTGTGGGGTGGTCCCAGTCACCCCTCCACTTT. As protein: CASSVGWSQSPLHF.

The chain is built from TRBV10-3 and TRBJ2-7; TRBD2 is a possible D gene (5 bases). The germline V gene has CDR1 ENHRY and CDR2 SYGVKD. This CDR3 has 16 amino acids. Trimming stripped 6 bases from V and 0 bases from J, with 18 bases between. This CDR3 is CAIRETDYYSSYEQYF. CDR3 nucleotides: TGTGCCATCAGGGAGACTGACTACTATAGCTCCTACGAGCAGTACTTC.

The chain has TRBV10-3 and TRBJ2-5; 8 nucleotides line up with TRBD1. Judging by the DNA end, TRBJ2-7 fits better; the J call may be wrong. Germline V gives CDR1 ENHRY, CDR2 SYGVKD. This CDR3 contains 16 residues. For the CDR3, the DNA is TGTGCCATAAGCGCGCCTCCGGGGACAGGCTCTTACGAGCAGTACTTC. This sequence encodes CAISAPPGTGSYEQYF.

The chain uses TRBV6-6 and TRBJ2-7; 13 nucleotides agree with TRBD2. Germline V CDR1 and CDR2: MNHNY, SVGAGI (reference sequence). The CDR3 loop spans 16 amino acids. Trimming removed 4 bases from V and 5 bases from J; junction bases left unmatched: 8. The CDR3 coding sequence is TGTGCCAGCAGTTCTCCGCCCGGACTAGCGGGAGACGAGCAGTACTTC. Protein: CASSSPPGLAGDEQYF.

This clone was seen only once. The chain couples TRBV30 to TRBJ1-4; D may be TRBD1 (6 bases). Trimming left V 0 bases short and J 8 bases short, with 19 bases between. Germline V CDR1 and CDR2: GTSNPN, SVGIG (reference sequence). The CDR3 totals 16 residues. The CDR3 is CAWSVGAGGMREKLFF. CDR3 sequence (DNA): TGTGCCTGGAGTGTGGGGGCCGGGGGTATGAGGGAAAAACTGTTTTTT.

A remark on this clone: Other DNA variants within this sample encode the same CDR3. J is TRBJ2-1 and V is TRBV5-1; no clear D. This CDR3 contains 12 residues. Germline V gene data show CDR1 as SGHRS and CDR2 as YFSETQ. V was trimmed by 0 bases and J by 7 bases, leaving 5 bases between them. The DNA of the CDR3 is TGCGCCAGCAGCTTGGCCTCGAATGAGCAGTTCTTC. This sequence encodes CASSLASNEQFF. Full variable domain (missing parts from reference TRBV5-1 and TRBJ2-1): KAGVTQTPRYLIKTRGQQVTLSCSPISGHRSVSWYQQTPGQGLQFLFEYFSETQRNKGNFPGRFSGRQFSNSRSEMNVSTLELGDSALYLCASSLASNEQFFGPGTRLTVL.

The rearrangement links TRBV6-5 to TRBJ1-4, with D uncertain. Deletions cut 6 bases from V and 2 bases from J, with 10 bases between. Germline V gene lookup returns CDR1 MNHEY and CDR2 SVGAGI. This CDR3 region has 14 residues. CDR3 DNA: TGTGCCAGCAGCCGCTCAGGCACTAATGAAAAACTGTTTTTT. Protein product: CASSRSGTNEKLFF.

The chain has TRBV6-5 and TRBJ2-1; 8 nucleotides agree with TRBD1. This CDR3 is built from 16 residues. The V gene end was trimmed by 0 bases and the J gene end by 4 bases; junction bases not matched to a gene: 5. From germline, CDR1 is MNHEY and CDR2 SVGAGI. The CDR3 is CASSYSSGGAYNEQFF. DNA for the CDR3: TGTGCCAGCAGTTACTCGTCAGGGGGCGCGTACAATGAGCAGTTCTTC.